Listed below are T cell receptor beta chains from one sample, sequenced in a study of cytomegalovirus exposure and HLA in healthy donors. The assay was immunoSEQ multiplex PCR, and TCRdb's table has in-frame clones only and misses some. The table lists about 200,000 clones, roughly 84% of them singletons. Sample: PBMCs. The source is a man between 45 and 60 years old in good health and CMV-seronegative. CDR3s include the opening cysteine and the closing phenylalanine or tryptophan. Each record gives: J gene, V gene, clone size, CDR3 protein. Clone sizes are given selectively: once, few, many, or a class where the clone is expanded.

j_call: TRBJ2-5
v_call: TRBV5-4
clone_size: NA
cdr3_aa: CASSTSGGETQYF

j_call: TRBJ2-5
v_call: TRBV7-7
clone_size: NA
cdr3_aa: CASSLGLVVSETQYF

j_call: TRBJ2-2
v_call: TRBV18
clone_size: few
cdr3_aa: CASSPSLVMNTGELFF

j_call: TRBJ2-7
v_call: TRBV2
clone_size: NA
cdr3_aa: CASTQGAYEQYF

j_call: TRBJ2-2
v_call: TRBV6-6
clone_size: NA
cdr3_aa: CASISGASGNTGELFF

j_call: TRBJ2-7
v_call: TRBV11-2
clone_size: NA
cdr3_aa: CASSTEVAYEQYF

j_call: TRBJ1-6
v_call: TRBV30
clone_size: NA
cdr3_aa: CAWSREGGASSPLHF

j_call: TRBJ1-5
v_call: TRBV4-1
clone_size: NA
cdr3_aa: CASSQGYRILQPQHF

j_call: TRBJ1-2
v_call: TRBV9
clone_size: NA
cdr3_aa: CASSVATGEGGYTF

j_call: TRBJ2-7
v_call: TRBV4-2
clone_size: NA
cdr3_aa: CASSQGDSLGEQYF

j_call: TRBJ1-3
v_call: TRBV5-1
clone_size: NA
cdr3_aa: CASSPLAGTGNTIYF

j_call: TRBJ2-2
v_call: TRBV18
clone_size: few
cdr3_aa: CASSPEGIGELFF

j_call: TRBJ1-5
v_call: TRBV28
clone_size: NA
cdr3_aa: CASSLGTGVWQPQHF

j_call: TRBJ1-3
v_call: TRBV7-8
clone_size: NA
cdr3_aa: CASSPRIGASGNTIYF

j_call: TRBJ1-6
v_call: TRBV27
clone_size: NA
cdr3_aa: CASSPGQGRGISPLHF

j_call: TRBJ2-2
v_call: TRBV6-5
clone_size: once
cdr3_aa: CASSYSLPANTGELFF

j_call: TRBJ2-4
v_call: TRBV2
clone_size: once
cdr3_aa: CASSEGGGGYIQYF

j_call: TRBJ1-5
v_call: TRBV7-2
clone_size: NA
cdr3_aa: CASSLGGASNQPQHF

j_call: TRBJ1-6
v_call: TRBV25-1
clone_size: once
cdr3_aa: CASSDYRGQMSPLHF

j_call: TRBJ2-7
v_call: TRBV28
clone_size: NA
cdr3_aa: CASSFTGTGVYEQYF

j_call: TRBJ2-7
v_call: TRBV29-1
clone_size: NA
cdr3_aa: CSVEWGTEQYF

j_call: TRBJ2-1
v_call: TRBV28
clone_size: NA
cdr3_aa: CASSLAGGPGGEQFF

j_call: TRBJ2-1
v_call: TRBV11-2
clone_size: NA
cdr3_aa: CASSLGRGPSYNEQFF

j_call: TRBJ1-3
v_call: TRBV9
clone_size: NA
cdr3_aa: CASSPRQGSGNTIYF

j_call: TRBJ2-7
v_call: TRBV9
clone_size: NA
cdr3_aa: CASSVGMGGGYEQYF

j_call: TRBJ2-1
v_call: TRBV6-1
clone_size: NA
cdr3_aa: CASSEVGGQSYNEQFF

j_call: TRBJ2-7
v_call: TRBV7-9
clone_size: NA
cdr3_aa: CASSLAGQAGEQYF

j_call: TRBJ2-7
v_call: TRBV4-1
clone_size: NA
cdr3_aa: CASSQVVLAGRVEQYF

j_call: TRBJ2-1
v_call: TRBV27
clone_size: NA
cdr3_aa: CASSPAVSSYNEQFF

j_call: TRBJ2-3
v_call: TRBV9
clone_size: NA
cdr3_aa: CASSVDTRTSTDTQYF

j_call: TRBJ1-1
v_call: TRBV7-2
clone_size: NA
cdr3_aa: CASSTRGGTEAFF

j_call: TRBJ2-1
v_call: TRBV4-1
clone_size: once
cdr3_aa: CASSGAGDPYNEQFF

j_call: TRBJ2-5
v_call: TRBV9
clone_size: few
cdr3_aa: CASSVEGTSDQETQYF

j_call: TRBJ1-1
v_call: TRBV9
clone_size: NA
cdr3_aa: CASSPGQGLNTEAFF

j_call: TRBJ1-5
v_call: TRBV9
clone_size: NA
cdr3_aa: CASSASGTGVNQPQHF

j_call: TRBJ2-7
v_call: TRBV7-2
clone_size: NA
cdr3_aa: CASSGESYEQYF

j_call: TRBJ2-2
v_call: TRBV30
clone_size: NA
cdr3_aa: CAWGRVTGELFF

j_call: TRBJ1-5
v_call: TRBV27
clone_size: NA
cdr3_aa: CASSSLGQVSNQPQHF

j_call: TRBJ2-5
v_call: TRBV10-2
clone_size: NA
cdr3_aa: CASSESQGQTQYF

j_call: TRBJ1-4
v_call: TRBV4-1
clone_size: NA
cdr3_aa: CASSQAEGDEKLFF

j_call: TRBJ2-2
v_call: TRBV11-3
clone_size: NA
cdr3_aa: CASSYGGPGTGELFF

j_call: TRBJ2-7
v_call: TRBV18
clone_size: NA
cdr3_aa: CASRGGESYEQYF

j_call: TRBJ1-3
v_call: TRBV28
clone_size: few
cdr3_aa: CASSEQGPHSGNTIYF

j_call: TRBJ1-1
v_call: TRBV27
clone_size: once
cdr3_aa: CASSWAPGTEAFF

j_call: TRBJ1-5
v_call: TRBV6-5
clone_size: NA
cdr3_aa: CASSYGGPASNQPQHF

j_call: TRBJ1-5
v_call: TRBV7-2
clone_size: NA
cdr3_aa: CASSLGGDSNQPQHF

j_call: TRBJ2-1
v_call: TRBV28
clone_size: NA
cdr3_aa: CASCSGGTSGWDEQFF

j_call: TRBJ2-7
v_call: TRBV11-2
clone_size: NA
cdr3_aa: CASSPFHLGTQYYEQYF

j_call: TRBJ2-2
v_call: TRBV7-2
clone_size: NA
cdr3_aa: CASSLGQQNTGELFF

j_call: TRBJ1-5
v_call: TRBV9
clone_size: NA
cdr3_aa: CASSAQGNNQPQHF

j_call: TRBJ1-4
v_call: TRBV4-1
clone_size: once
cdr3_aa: CASSQVPGTLATNEKLFF

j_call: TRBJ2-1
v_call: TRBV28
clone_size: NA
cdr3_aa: CASSLWWTGSGSYNEQFF

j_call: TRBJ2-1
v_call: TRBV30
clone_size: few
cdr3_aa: CAWSGTGAVSYNEQFF

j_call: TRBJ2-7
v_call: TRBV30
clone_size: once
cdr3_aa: CAWSDRGYEQYF

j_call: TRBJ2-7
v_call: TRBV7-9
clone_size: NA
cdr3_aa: CASRAGTSGYEQYF

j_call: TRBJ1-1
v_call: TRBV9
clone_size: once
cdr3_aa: CASSGGGKMNTEAFF

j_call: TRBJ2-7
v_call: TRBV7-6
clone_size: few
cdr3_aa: CASSLAGGSYEQYF

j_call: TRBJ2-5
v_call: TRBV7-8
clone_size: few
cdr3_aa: CASNELAGGSRKETQYF

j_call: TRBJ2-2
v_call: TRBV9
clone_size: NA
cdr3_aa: CASSVVSGGRTGELFF

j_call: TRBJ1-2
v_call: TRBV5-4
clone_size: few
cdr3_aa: CASSSTGTNGYTF